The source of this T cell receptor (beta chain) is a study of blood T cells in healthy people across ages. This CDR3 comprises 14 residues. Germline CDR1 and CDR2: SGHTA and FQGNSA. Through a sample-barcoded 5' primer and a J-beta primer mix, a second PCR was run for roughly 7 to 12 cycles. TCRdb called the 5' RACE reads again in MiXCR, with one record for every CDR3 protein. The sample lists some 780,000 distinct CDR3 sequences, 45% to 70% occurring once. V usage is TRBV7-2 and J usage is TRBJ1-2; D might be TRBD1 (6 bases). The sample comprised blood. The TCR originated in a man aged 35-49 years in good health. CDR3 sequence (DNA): TGTGCTGATACGACAGGAGGAGGGAGGGGTGGCTACACCTTC. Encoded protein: CADTTGGGRGGYTF.